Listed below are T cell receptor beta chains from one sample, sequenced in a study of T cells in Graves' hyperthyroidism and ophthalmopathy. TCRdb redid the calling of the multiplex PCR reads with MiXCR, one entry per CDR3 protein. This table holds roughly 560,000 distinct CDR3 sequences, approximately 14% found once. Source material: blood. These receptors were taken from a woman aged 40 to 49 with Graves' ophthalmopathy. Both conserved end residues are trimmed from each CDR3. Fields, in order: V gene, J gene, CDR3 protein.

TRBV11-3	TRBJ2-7	ASSFGPDYEQY
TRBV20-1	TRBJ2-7	SAAGDSGGYEQY
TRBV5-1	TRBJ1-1	ASSLGPGGTEAF
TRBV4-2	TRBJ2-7	ASSSGGTGEQY
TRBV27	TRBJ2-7	ASRPNQLLPYEQY
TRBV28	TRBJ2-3	ASKEGLAGVYTQY
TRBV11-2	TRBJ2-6	ASSSPLGPPTGANVLT
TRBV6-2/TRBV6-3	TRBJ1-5	ASSSFGIDNQPQH
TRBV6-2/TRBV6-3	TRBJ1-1	ASGYRGPDTEAF
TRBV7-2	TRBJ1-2	ASSPGLRYGYT
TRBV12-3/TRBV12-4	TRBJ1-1	ASSLLQGSEAF
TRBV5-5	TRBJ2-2	ASSLGTPLTGELF
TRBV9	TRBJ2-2	ASSVAGPYTGELF
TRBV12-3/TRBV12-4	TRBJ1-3	ASRGGSSGNTIY
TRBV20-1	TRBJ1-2	SARSGGYT
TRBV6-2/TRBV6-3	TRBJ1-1	ASSYSGHQNTEAF
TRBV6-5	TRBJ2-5	ASSYRALETQY
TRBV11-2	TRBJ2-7	ASSLEFSEQY
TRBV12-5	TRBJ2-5	ASGHPGLGETQY
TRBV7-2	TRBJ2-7	ASSLRHNPRDNYEQY
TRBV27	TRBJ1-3	ASSPRSPINTIY